This T cell receptor beta chain was recorded in a study of cytomegalovirus exposure and HLA in healthy donors. Findings and limits, study-wide: One cluster of highly shared sequence variants probably arose as a sequencing artifact. No immune exposure information besides CMV serostatus was available.

Comments on this clone: The target antigen is unknown.

CDR1 and CDR2 from the germline V gene are SGHVS and FQNEAQ. The V gene lost 7 bases and the J gene lost 7 bases, with 26 bases spanning the gap. The CDR3 runs 16 residues. PCR primers comprised 60 Vbeta and 13 Jbeta primers. Measured with immunoSEQ multiplex PCR; TCRdb has only the in-frame clones, and not every one. The sample includes approximately 160,000 clones, about 70% seen only once; the top ten take less than 3.5%. J is TRBJ2-7 and V is TRBV7-8, with D tentatively TRBD2 (5 bases). Sequences were obtained from PBMCs. The TCR was taken from a woman in her thirties or forties in good health and CMV-seropositive. The CDR3 loop reads CASTNVPHMLSGEQYF. CDR3 nucleotides: TGTGCCAGCACCAACGTCCCCCACATGCTTTCGGGGGAGCAGTACTTC.